Listed below are T cell receptor beta chains from one sample, sequenced in a study of Graves' ophthalmopathy and Graves' hyperthyroidism. TCRdb used MiXCR to reprocess the multiplex PCR reads, holding one entry per CDR3 protein. The table has roughly 380,000 distinct CDR3 sequences, 15% seen once. The sequenced sample was peripheral blood. The receptor set was obtained from a woman aged 18-30 years with stable Graves' hyperthyroidism. CDR3s include the opening cysteine and the closing phenylalanine or tryptophan. A D gene is named only where the DNA matches it firmly. Clone size, where shown, is once, few, many, or a class for clones that have expanded.

V: TRBV6-2/TRBV6-3
D: .
J: TRBJ2-5
size: few
CDR3: CASIYVGDNQETQYF
DNA: TGTGCCAGCATCTACGTGGGGGACAACCAAGAGACCCAGTACTTC

V: TRBV4-1
D: TRBD2
J: TRBJ2-5
size: many
CDR3: CASSQRIGTRETQYF
DNA: TGCGCCAGCAGCCAAAGGATCGGGACTAGAGAGACCCAGTACTTC

V: TRBV28
D: TRBD1
J: TRBJ2-6
size: .
CDR3: CASSWTGGKSGANVLTF
DNA: TGTGCCAGCAGTTGGACAGGGGGCAAGAGTGGGGCCAACGTCCTGACTTTC

V: TRBV20-1
D: TRBD1
J: TRBJ1-1
size: many
CDR3: CSARETGRRNTEAFF
DNA: TGCAGTGCTAGAGAGACAGGGAGAAGGAACACTGAAGCTTTCTTT

V: TRBV12-3/TRBV12-4
D: .
J: TRBJ1-2
size: .
CDR3: CAISLYQGSYGYTF
DNA: TGTGCCATCAGTTTATACCAGGGTTCCTACGGCTACACCTTC

V: TRBV11-2
D: TRBD2
J: TRBJ2-7
size: .
CDR3: CASSRGGRMLTYEQYF
DNA: TGTGCCAGCAGTCGGGGGGGGAGAATGTTGACCTACGAGCAGTACTTC

V: TRBV12-3/TRBV12-4
D: .
J: TRBJ1-4
size: many
CDR3: CASSPGQPTNEKLFF
DNA: TGTGCCAGCAGTCCAGGACAACCAACTAATGAAAAACTGTTTTTT

V: TRBV2
D: .
J: TRBJ1-5
size: many
CDR3: CASSEGPGHQPQHF
DNA: TGTGCCAGCAGTGAAGGCCCAGGGCACCAGCCCCAGCATTTT

V: TRBV4-1
D: .
J: TRBJ1-1
size: many
CDR3: CASSHLSGTEAFF
DNA: TGCGCCAGCAGCCACCTATCCGGGACTGAAGCTTTCTTT

V: TRBV12-3/TRBV12-4
D: TRBD2
J: TRBJ2-7
size: .
CDR3: CASSGTGLAYYEQYF
DNA: TGTGCCAGCAGTGGGACGGGACTAGCGTATTACGAGCAGTACTTC